This T cell receptor (beta chain) was sequenced in a study of CD8 T cells in Susac syndrome. Whole-study results and caveats: The authors acknowledged that their TCR sequencing and HLA analysis involved a relatively small number of individuals.

TEMRA cells were FACS-enriched and CD8+ and CD4+ T cells negatively isolated. Reverse transcription of 0.5 to 1 ug RNA used random hexamers. Amplification of TCR beta CDR3 used immunoSEQ multiplex PCR across 54 Vbeta and 13 Jbeta. Via MiXCR, TCRdb re-called the immunoSEQ multiplex PCR reads, giving one row per CDR3 protein. The profile shows tens of thousands of distinct CDR3 sequences, about 91% of them singletons. About this clonotype: Its antigen is currently unknown.

The J segment lost 1 base and the V segment lost 4 bases, leaving 10 bases of the junction unmatched. CDR1 and CDR2 from the germline V gene are SNHLY and FYNNEI. There are 18 residues in the CDR3. This receptor was obtained from a human donor with multiple sclerosis. J is TRBJ2-2 and V is TRBV2; TRBD2 agrees at 9 bases. The specimen sequenced was CD8+ T cells from PBMCs. CDR3 bases: TGTGCCAGCAGTGTGAACCGGCCACTAGCGGGGAACACCGGGGAGCTGTTTTTT. Encoded protein: CASSVNRPLAGNTGELFF.